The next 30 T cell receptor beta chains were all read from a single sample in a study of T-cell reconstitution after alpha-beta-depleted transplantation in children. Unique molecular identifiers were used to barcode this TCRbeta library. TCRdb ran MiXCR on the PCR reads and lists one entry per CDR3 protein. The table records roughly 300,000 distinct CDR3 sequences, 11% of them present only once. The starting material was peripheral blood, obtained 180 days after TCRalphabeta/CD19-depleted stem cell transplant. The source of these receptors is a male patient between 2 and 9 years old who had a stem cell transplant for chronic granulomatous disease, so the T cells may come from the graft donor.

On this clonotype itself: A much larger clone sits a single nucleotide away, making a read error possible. CDR3 amino acids: CASSDGQGATGEQFF. CDR3 nucleotide sequence: TGCGCCAGCAGTGACGGACAGGGGGCTACCGGGGAGCAGTTTTTT. The chain recombines TRBV10-1 with TRBJ2-2; the match to TRBD1 covers 11 bases. This CDR3 is 15 amino acids long. Germline values: CDR1 WNHNN, CDR2 SYGVQD (reference sequence).

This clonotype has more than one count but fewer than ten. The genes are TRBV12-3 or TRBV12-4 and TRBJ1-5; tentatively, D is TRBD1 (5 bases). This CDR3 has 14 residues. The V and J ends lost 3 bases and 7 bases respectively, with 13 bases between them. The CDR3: CASSFGGTGQPQHF. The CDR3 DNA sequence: TGTGCCAGCAGTTTCGGGGGAACGGGACAGCCCCAGCATTTT.

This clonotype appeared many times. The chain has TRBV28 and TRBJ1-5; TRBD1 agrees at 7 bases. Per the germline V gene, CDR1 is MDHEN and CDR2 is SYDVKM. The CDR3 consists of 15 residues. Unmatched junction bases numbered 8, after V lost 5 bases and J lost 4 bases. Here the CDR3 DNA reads TGTGCCAGCAGTCCCGGGACAGCTGCAAATCAGCCCCAGCATTTT. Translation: CASSPGTAANQPQHF.

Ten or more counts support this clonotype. CDR3 DNA: TGTGCCTGGAGTGCCGCCGGACAGGCCCGAACGTACAATGAGCAGTTCTTC. Encoded protein: CAWSAAGQARTYNEQFF. The rearrangement uses TRBV30 and TRBJ2-1; 7 positions agree with TRBD1. This CDR3 has 17 amino acids. Germline assignment: CDR1 GTSNPN and CDR2 SVGIG (reference sequence). Trimming cost V 1 base and J 4 bases; bases outside gene matches: 13.

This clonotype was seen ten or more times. The CDR3 is CASSLVWDAYGYTF. The CDR3 nucleotides are TGTGCCAGCAGCTTGGTTTGGGACGCCTATGGCTACACCTTC. The chain links TRBV5-5 to TRBJ1-2; TRBD1 might be the D (5 bases). Germline loops: CDR1 SGHKS, CDR2 YYEKEE (reference sequence). This CDR3 contains 14 residues. V was pared by 0 bases and J by 4 bases, with 10 bases between.

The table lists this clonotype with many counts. The CDR3 region is CASRLWGNEKLFF. CDR3 coding DNA: TGTGCCAGCAGACTTTGGGGTAATGAAAAACTGTTTTTT. This sequence joins TRBV28 and TRBJ1-4; no firm D call. The ends were cut back, 6 bases at V and 4 bases at J, with 9 bases in the middle. The V gene's germline CDR1 is MDHEN and CDR2 SYDVKM. The CDR3 is made up of 13 amino acids.

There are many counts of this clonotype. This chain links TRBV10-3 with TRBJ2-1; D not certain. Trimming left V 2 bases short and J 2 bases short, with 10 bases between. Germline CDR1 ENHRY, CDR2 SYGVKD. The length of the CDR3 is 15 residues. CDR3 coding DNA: TGTGCCATCAGTGAGGGGCAACCCCCCTACAATGAGCAGTTCTTC. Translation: CAISEGQPPYNEQFF.

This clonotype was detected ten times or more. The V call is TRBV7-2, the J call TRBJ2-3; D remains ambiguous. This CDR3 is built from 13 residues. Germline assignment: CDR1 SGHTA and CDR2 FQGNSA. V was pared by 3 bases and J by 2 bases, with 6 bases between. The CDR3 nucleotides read TGTGCCAGCAGCTTCGGCCACACAGATACGCAGTATTTT. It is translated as CASSFGHTDTQYF. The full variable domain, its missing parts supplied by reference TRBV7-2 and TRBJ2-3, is GAGVSQSPSNKVTEKGKDVELRCDPISGHTALYWYRQSLGQGLEFLIYFQGNSAPDKSGLPSDRFSAERTGGSVSTLTIQRTQQEDSAVYLCASSFGHTDTQYFGPGTRLTVL.

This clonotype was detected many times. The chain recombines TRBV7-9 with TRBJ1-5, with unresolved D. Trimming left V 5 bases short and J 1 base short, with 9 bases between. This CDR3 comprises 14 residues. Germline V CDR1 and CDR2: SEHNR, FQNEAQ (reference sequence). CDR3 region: CASSPRGSNQPQHF. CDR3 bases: TGTGCCAGCAGCCCCCGGGGAAGCAATCAGCCCCAGCATTTT.

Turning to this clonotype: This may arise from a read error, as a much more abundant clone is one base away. The CDR3 here is CASSLDLGYDDTF. The CDR3 DNA reads TGTGCCAGCAGCTTAGATCTGGGGTATGACGACACCTTC. The chain has TRBV11-2 and TRBJ1-2, with unresolved D. V lost 0 bases and J lost 12, with 14 bases in between. The CDR3 runs to 13 residues. Germline V lookup: CDR1 SGHAT, CDR2 FQNNGV. Based on the CDR3 plus reference TRBV11-2 and TRBJ1-2, the full variable domain is EAGVAQSPRYKIIEKRQSVAFWCNPISGHATLYWYQQILGQGPKLLIQFQNNGVVDDSQLPKDRFSAERLKGVDSTLKIQPAKLEDSAVYLCASSLDLGYDDTFGSGTRLTVV.

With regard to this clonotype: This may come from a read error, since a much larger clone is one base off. The CDR3 here is CSARDPGGPSYNEQSF. The CDR3 coding sequence is TGCAGTGCTAGAGACCCAGGGGGCCCGTCCTACAATGAGCAGTCCTTC. V is TRBV20-1 and J is TRBJ2-1; 8 nucleotides align to TRBD1. The CDR3 totals 16 residues. Germline-derived CDR1 and CDR2 are DFQATT and SNEGSKA (reference sequence).

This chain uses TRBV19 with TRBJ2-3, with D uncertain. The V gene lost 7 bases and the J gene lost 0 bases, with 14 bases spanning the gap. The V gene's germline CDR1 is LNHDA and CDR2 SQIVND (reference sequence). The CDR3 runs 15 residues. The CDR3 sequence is CASTLQFSSTDTQYF. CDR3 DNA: TGTGCCAGTACCCTTCAGTTCTCTAGCACAGATACGCAGTATTTT.

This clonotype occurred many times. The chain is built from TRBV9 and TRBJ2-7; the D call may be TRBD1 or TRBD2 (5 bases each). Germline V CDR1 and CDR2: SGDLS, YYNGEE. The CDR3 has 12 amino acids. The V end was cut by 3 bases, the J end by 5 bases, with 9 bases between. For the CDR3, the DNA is TGTGCCAGCAGCGCCGTGGGGGACGAGCAGTACTTC. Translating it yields CASSAVGDEQYF.

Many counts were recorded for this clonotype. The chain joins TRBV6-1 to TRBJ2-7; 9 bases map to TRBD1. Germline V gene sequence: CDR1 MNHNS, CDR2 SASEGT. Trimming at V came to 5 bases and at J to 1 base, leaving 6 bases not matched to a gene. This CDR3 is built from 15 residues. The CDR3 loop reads CASSKGQGRSYEQYF. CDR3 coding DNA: TGTGCCAGCAGTAAGGGACAGGGACGTTCCTACGAGCAGTACTTC.

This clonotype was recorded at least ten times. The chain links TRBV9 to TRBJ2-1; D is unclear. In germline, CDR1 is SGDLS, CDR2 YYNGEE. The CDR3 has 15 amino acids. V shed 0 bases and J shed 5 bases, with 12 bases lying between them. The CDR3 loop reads CASSVGNRADNEQFF. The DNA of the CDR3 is TGTGCCAGCAGCGTAGGGAACCGCGCAGACAATGAGCAGTTCTTC.

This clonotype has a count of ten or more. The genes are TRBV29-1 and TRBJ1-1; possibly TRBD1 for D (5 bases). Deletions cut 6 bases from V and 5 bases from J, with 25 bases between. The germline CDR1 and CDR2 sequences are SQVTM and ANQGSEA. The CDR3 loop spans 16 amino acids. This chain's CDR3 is CSVERGGDIVGTEAFF. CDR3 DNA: TGCAGCGTGGAGCGGGGGGGAGATATTGTGGGGACTGAAGCTTTCTTT.

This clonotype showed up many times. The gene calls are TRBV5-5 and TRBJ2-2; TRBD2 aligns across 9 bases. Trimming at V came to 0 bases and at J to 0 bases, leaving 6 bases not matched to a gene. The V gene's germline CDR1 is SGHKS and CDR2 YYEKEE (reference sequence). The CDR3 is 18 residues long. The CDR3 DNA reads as TGTGCCAGCAGCTTGGTGCTAGCGGGATCTTCGAACACCGGGGAGCTGTTTTTT. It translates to CASSLVLAGSSNTGELFF.

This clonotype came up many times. The CDR3 here is CASSQGTGEQYF. CDR3 DNA: TGTGCCAGCAGCCAAGGGACTGGAGAGCAGTACTTC. The rearrangement uses TRBV3-1 and TRBJ2-7; a weak D match, TRBD2 (5 bases). V was clipped by 1 base and J by 7 bases, with 8 bases between them. The germline CDR1 and CDR2 sequences are LGHDT and YNNKEL (reference sequence). This CDR3 contains 12 residues.

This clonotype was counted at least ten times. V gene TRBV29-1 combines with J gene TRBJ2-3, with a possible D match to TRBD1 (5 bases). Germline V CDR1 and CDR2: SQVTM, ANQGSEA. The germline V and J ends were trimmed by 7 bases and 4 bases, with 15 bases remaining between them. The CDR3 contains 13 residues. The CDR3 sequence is CSAQRTNADTQYF. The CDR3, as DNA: TGCAGCGCCCAGAGGACAAACGCAGATACGCAGTATTTT.

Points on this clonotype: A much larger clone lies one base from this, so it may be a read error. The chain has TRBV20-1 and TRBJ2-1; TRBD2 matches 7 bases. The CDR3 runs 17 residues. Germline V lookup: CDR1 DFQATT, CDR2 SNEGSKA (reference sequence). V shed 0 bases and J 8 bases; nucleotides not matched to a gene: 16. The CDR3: CSARDDLEGGAEHEQFF. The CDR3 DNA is TGCAGTGCTAGAGATGATTTGGAGGGAGGGGCAGAACATGAGCAGTTCTTC.

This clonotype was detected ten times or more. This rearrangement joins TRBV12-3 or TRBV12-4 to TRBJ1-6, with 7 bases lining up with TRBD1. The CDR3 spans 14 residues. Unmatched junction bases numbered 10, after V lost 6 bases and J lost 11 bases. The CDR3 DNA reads TGTGCCAGCAGACCGACAGGGCCTTCCCCACCCCTCCACTTT. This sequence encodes CASRPTGPSPPLHF.

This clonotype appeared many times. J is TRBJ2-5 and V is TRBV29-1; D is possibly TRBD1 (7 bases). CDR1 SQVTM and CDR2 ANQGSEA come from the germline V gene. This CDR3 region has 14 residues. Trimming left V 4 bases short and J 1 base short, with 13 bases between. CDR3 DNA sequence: TGCAGCGTTGGCCAGGGGGGATTCCAAGAGACCCAGTACTTC. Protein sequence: CSVGQGGFQETQYF.

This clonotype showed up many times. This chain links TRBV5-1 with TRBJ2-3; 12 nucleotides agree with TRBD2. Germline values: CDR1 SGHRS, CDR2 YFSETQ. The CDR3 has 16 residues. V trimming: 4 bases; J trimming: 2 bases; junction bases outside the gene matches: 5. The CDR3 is CASSATSGRSTDTQYF. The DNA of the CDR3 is TGCGCCAGCAGCGCAACTAGCGGGAGGTCCACAGATACGCAGTATTTT.

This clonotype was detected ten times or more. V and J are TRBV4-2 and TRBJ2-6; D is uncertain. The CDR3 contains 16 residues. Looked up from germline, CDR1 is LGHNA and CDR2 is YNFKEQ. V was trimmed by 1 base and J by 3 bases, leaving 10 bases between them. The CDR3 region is CASSQAARFGANVLTF. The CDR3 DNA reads TGTGCCAGCAGCCAAGCAGCCCGTTTTGGGGCCAACGTCCTGACTTTC.

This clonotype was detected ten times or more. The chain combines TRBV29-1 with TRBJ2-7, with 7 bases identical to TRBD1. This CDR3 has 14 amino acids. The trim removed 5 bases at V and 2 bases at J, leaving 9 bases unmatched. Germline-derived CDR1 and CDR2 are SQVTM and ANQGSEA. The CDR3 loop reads CSVKETGAPYEQYF. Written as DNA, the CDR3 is TGCAGCGTTAAGGAAACAGGGGCCCCCTACGAGCAGTACTTC.

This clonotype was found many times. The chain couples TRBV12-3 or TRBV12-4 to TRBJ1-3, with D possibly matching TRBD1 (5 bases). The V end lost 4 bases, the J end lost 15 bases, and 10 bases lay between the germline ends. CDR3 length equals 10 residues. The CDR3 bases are TGTGCCAGCAGTTCCGGGACGCAATATTTT. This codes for CASSSGTQYF.

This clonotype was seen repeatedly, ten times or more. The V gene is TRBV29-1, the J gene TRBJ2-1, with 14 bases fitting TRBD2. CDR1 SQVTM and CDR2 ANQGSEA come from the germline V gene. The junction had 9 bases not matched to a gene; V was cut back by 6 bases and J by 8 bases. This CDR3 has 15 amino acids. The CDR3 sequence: CSVDPPGLAGDEQFF. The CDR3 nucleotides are TGCAGCGTCGACCCACCGGGACTAGCGGGGGATGAGCAGTTCTTC.

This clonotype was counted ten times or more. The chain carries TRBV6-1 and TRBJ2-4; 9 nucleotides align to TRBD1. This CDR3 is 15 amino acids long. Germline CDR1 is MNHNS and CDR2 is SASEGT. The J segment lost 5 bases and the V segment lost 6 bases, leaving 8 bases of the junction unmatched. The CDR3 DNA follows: TGTGCCAGCAGGCGATCACAGGGGGCACAAAACATTCAGTACTTC. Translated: CASRRSQGAQNIQYF.

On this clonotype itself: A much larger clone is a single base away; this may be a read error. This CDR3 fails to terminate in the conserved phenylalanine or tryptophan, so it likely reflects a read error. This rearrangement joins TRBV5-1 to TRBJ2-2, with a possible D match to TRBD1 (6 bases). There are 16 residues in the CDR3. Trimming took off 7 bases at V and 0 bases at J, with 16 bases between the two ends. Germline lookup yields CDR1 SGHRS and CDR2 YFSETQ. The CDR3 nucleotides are TGCGCCAGCCGCGGAAGGACAGTTTCGAACACCGGGGAGCTGTTTTCT. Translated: CASRGRTVSNTGELFS.

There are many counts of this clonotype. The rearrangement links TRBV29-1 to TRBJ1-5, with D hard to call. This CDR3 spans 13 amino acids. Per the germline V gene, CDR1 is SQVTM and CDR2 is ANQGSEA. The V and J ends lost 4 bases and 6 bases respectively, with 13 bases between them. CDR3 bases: TGCAGCGTTGTATGGGGAGCTGGTCAGCCCCAGCATTTT. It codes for CSVVWGAGQPQHF.